This T cell receptor (beta chain) emerged from a study of T-cell memory formation after mild COVID-19. On this clonotype: Its target is not known.

The V and J ends lost 4 bases and 14 bases respectively, with 17 bases between them. The germline V gene encodes CDR1 LNHDA and CDR2 SQIVND (reference sequence). The CDR3 extends over 13 amino acids. Via MiXCR, TCRdb re-called the 5' RACE reads, giving one row per CDR3 protein. The sample shows fewer than 500,000 distinct CDR3 sequences, roughly 23% of them seen only once. Broader study findings: CD4+ bias marked clones expanding day 15 to 37, unlike balanced contracting clones.

This receptor was taken from an adult woman who had mild COVID-19 (a few samples of this study predate the infection). Cell type and time point are not known. The sequenced sample was PBMCs or a T cell subset sorted from them (not recorded which). The gene calls are TRBV19 and TRBJ1-4, with D tentatively TRBD1 (6 bases). This CDR3 is CASSTETGRVLFF. The CDR3 nucleotides read TGTGCCAGTAGTACCGAAACAGGGAGGGTCCTGTTTTTT.